The clone carrying this T cell receptor (beta chain) was seen repeatedly, ten times or more. The antigen is unknown. The entry originates in a study of breast tumors, draining lymph nodes, adjacent tissues. Notes on the study in general: Tumor repertoires ranked between lymph nodes and nontumor tissue in diversity, with V and J gene preferences.

The lymph nodes were axillary draining lymph nodes from breast cancer patients. MiXCR, applied by TCRdb to the multiplex PCR reads, yields one record per CDR3 protein. This sample has about 270,000 distinct CDR3 sequences, with under 35% found just once. The V gene lost 4 bases and the J gene lost 7 bases, with 20 bases spanning the gap. The CDR3 has 16 residues. Input material: axillary lymph node tissue. This chain connects TRBV12-3 or TRBV12-4 to TRBJ2-1; weak D call: TRBD2 (6 bases). This TCR came from a female donor with breast cancer. Some clones in this sample may be carry-over from other donors' samples. The DNA of the CDR3 is TGTGCCAGCAGTTCCCTAGCGTGGGCCCTGTGGAATGAGCAGTTCTTC. Its translation: CASSSLAWALWNEQFF.